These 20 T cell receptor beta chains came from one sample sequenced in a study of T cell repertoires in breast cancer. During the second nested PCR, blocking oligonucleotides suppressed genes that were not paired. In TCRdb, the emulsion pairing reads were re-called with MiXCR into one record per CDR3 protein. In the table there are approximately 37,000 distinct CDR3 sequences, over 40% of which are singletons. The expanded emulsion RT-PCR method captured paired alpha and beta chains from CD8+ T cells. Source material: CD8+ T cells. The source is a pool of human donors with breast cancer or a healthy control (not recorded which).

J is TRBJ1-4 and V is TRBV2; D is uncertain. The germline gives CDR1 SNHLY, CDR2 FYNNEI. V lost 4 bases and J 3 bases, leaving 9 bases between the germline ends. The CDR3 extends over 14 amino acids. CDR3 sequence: CASSVTRPNEKLFF. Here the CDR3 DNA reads TGTGCCAGCAGTGTTACGCGGCCTAATGAAAAACTGTTTTTT.

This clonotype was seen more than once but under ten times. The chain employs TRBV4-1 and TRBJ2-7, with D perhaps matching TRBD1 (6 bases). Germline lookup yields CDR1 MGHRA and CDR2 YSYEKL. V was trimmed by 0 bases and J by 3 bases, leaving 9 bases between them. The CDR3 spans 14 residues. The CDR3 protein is CASSQDKGDYEQYF. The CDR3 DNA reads TGCGCCAGCAGCCAAGATAAGGGGGACTACGAGCAGTACTTC.

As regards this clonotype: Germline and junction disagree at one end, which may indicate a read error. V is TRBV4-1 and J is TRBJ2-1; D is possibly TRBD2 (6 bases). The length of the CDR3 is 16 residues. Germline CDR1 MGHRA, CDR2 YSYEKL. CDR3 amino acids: CASSQDQGEAYNKQFF. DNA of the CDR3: TGCGCCAGCAGCCAAGATCAAGGGGAGGCCTACAATAAGCAGTTCTTC.

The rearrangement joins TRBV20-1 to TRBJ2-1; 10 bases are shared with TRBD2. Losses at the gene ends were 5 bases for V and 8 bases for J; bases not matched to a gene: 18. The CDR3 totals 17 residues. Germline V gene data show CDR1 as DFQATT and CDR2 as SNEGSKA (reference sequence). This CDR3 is CSALSGGSTSGFHEQFF. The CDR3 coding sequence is TGCAGTGCTCTAAGCGGGGGGTCGACTAGCGGGTTCCATGAGCAGTTCTTC.

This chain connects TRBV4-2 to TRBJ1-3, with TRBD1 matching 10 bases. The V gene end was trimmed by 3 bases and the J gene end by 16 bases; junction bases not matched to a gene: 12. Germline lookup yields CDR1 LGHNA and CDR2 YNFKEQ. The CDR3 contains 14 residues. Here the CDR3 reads CASSQGTGEIVFYF. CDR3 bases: TGTGCCAGCAGCCAGGGGACAGGGGAAATTGTTTTTTATTTT.

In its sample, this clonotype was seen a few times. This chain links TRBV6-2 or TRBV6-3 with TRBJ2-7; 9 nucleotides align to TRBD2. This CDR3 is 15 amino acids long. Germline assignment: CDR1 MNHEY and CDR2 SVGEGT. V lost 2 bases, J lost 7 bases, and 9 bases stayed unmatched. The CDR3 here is CASSYVLAGPREQYF. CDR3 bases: TGTGCCAGCAGTTACGTCCTAGCGGGGCCGCGGGAGCAGTACTTC.

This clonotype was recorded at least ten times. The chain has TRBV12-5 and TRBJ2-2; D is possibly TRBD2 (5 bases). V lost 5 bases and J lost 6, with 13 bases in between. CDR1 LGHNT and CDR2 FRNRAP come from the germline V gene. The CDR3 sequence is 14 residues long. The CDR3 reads CASGPGQRAGELFF. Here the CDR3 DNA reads TGTGCTAGTGGTCCGGGCCAGAGGGCCGGGGAGCTGTTTTTT.

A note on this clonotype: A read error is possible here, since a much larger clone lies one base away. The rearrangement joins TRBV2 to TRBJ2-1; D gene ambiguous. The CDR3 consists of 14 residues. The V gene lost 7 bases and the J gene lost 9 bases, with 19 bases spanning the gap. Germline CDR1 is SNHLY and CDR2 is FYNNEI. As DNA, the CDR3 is TGTGCCAGCATAGGAGAACGCAGTGGAAGTGAGCAGTTCTTC. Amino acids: CASIGERSGSEQFF.

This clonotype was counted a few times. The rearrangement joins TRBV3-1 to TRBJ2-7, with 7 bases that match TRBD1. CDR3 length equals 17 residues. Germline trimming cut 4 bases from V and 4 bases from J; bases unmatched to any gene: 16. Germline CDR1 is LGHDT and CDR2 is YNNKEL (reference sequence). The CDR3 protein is CASSPPRQGRLVYEQYF. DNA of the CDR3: TGTGCCAGCAGCCCCCCCCGACAGGGTCGTTTAGTATACGAGCAGTACTTC.

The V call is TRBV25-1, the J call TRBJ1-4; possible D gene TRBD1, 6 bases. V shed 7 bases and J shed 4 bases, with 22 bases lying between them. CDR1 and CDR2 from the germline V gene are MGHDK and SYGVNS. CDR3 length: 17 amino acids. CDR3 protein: CASTRGFSGANNEKLFF. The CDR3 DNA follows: TGTGCCAGCACCCGAGGTTTTTCAGGGGCGAATAATGAAAAACTGTTTTTT.

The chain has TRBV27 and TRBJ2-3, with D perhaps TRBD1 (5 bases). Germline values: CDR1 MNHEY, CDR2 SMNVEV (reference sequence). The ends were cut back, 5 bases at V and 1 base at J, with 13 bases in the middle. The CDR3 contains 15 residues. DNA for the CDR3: TGTGCCAGCAGTCCCTATCAGGGTCGCACAGATACGCAGTATTTT. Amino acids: CASSPYQGRTDTQYF.

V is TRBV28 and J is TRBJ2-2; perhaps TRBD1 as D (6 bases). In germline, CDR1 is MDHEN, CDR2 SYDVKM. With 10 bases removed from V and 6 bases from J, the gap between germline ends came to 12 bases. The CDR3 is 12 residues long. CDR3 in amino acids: CATRRGAGELFF. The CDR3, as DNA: TGTGCCACCCGCAGGGGTGCCGGGGAGCTGTTTTTT.

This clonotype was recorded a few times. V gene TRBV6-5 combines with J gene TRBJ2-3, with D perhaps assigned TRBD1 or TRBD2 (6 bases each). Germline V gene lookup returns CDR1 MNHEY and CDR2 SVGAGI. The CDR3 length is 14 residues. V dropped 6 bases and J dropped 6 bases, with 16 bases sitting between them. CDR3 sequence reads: CASSPRTGADTQYF. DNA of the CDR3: TGTGCCAGCAGCCCCAGGACGGGGGCCGATACGCAGTATTTT.

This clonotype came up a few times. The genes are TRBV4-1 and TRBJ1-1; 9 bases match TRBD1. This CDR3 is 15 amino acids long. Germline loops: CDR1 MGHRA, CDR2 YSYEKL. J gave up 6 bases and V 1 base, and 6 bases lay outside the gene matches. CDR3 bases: TGCGCCAGCAGCCAAGTAGGGGACAGGGAGGCTGAAGCTTTCTTT. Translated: CASSQVGDREAEAFF.

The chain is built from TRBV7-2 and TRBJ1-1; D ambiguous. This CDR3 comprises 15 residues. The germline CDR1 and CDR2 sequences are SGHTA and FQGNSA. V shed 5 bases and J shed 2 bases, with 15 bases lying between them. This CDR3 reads CASSLRVSVNTEAFF. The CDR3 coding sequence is TGTGCCAGCAGCCTTAGGGTTTCCGTAAACACTGAAGCTTTCTTT.

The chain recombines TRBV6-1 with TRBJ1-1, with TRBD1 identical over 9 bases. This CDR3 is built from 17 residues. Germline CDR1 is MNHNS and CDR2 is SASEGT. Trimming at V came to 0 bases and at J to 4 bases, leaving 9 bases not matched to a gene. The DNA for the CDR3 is TGTGCCAGCAGTGAAGCGCTTCTTGTGACAGGGGGCACTGAAGCTTTCTTT. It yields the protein CASSEALLVTGGTEAFF.

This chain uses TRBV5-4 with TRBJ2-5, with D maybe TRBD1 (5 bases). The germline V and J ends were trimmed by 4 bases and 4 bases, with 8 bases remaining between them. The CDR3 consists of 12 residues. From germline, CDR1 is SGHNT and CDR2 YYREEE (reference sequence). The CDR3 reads CASSLGVETQYF. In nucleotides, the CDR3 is TGTGCCAGCAGCCTAGGGGTAGAGACCCAGTACTTC.

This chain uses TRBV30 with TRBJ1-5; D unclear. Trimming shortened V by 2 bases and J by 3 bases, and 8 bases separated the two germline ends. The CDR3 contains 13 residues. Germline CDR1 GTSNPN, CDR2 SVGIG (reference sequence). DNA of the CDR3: TGTGCCTGGAGTATGCTGGTCAATCAGCCCCAGCATTTT. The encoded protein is CAWSMLVNQPQHF.

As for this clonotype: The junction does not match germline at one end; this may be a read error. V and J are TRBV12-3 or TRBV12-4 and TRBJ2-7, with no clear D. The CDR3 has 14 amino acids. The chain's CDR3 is CASSADRTLYEQCF. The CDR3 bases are TGTGCCAGCAGTGCCGACCGGACCCTATACGAGCAGTGCTTC.

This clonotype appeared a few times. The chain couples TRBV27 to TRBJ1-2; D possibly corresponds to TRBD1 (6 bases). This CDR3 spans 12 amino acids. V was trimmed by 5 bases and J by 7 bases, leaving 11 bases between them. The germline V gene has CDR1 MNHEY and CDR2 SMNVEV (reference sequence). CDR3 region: CASSSQGSGYTF. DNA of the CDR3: TGTGCCAGCAGTAGCCAGGGGTCTGGCTACACCTTC.